This record looks at one T cell receptor (beta chain) sequence and its context. The target antigen is unknown. The data derive from a study of early T cells in non-severe SARS-CoV-2 infection. Study background: Sequencing targeted bulk RNA from unsorted whole blood, leaving chains unpaired. Points from the study as a whole: VDJdb matching skewed toward anti-spike CD8 responses, missing private and CD4 specificities.

The CDR3 contains 17 residues. The V and J ends lost 10 bases and 4 bases, in that order; junction bases with no gene match: 12. Germline CDR1 SNHLY, CDR2 FYNNEI. Unique molecular identifiers were affixed to single, distinct cDNA molecules. One entry per CDR3 protein, called by TCRdb with MiXCR from the 5' RACE reads. The sample holds over 95,000 distinct CDR3 sequences, 15% to 20% seen once. The specimen was whole blood. The TCR comes from an adult who was a healthcare worker with PCR-confirmed SARS-CoV-2 infection or an uninfected control (not recorded which). The rearrangement links TRBV2 to TRBJ2-3, with 15 bases aligning to TRBD2. CDR3 coding DNA: TGTGCCAAATATCTGGGACTAGCGGGAGGTTCCCCAGATACGCAGTATTTT. This encodes CAKYLGLAGGSPDTQYF.